The 24 T cell receptor beta chains below were found in one sample sequenced in a study of blood T cell repertoires in COVID-19. Repertoires were generated with immunoSEQ multiplex PCR, while TCRdb's copy carries only in-frame clones and drops some. This sample has roughly 290,000 clones, with approximately 83% found just once. Sequencing input: PBMCs or T cells enriched from blood (not recorded which). The receptor set was obtained from a man younger than 45 who had recovered from COVID-19.

The V call is TRBV24-1, the J call TRBJ1-3; D remains ambiguous. CDR1 and CDR2 from the germline V gene are KGHDR and SFDVKD. Trimming stripped 10 bases from V and 0 bases from J, with 9 bases between. The CDR3 is 13 residues long. The CDR3: CATNILSGNTIYF. The CDR3 nucleotides read TGTGCCACGAACATTCTCTCTGGAAACACCATATATTTT.

This chain connects TRBV29-1 to TRBJ2-3; 8 positions agree with TRBD1. The V gene end was trimmed by 5 bases and the J gene end by 2 bases; junction bases not matched to a gene: 6. The CDR3 totals 14 residues. Germline loops: CDR1 SQVTM, CDR2 ANQGSEA. The CDR3 DNA is TGCAGCGTTTCCAAGACAGGGGCCACAGATACGCAGTATTTT. Protein: CSVSKTGATDTQYF.

This chain joins TRBV5-1 and TRBJ1-2, with TRBD1 matching 9 bases. Germline V gives CDR1 SGHRS, CDR2 YFSETQ. The V and J ends lost 5 bases and 8 bases, in that order; junction bases with no gene match: 7. The CDR3 extends over 13 amino acids. The DNA of the CDR3 is TGCGCCAGCAGAGGACAGGGGAATAGGGGCTACACCTTC. Its translation: CASRGQGNRGYTF.

This clone was seen a few times. The J gene is TRBJ1-1, the V gene TRBV4-1; D gene unclear. Trimming shortened V by 0 bases and J by 6 bases, and 23 bases separated the two germline ends. Germline-derived CDR1 and CDR2 are MGHRA and YSYEKL. The CDR3 is 18 residues long. CDR3 amino acids: CASSQDRMAGRSGAEAFF. DNA of the CDR3: TGCGCCAGCAGCCAAGATAGAATGGCGGGGAGGAGCGGCGCTGAAGCTTTCTTT.

The rearrangement joins TRBV25-1 to TRBJ1-2, with D perhaps TRBD1 (6 bases). The CDR3 length is 12 residues. Germline CDR1 reads MGHDK; CDR2 reads SYGVNS. The V end was cut by 4 bases, the J end by 7 bases, with 10 bases between. The CDR3 protein is CASSAGVAGYTF. CDR3 sequence (DNA): TGTGCCAGCAGTGCAGGGGTCGCTGGCTACACCTTC.

This rearrangement joins TRBV13 to TRBJ1-5, with D possibly matching TRBD1 (5 bases). V lost 5 bases to trimming and J lost 4 bases, with 9 bases between them. The CDR3 is 13 residues long. Germline lookup yields CDR1 PRHDT and CDR2 FYEKMQ (reference sequence). The chain's CDR3 is CASSLDRNQPQHF. In DNA form, the CDR3 reads TGTGCCAGCAGCCTAGACAGAAATCAGCCCCAGCATTTT.

V and J are TRBV7-3 and TRBJ1-1, with D possibly matching TRBD1 (5 bases). CDR3 length: 13 amino acids. Germline CDR1 is SGHTA and CDR2 is FQGTGA. Trimming stripped 1 base from V and 11 bases from J, with 14 bases between. Written as DNA, the CDR3 is TGTGCCAGCAGCTTAAATCAGGGAGGAAACGCTTTCTTT. Its translation is CASSLNQGGNAFF.

This clone showed up just once. V gene TRBV6-1 combines with J gene TRBJ2-7; TRBD2 matches 8 bases. CDR1 is MNHNS, CDR2 SASEGT, per germline. The CDR3 has 14 residues. V was pared by 3 bases and J by 2 bases, with 3 bases of the junction left unmatched. The CDR3 DNA is TGTGCCAGCAGTGAGGTCGGGGGGGCCTACGAGCAGTACTTC. Translated, it gives CASSEVGGAYEQYF.

The rearrangement links TRBV5-1 to TRBJ2-3, with TRBD2 as a possible D gene (7 bases). Trimming took off 4 bases at V and 4 bases at J, with 16 bases between the two ends. This CDR3 comprises 15 residues. The germline V gene encodes CDR1 SGHRS and CDR2 YFSETQ. CDR3 amino acids: CASSPPSGGADTQYF. In nucleotides, the CDR3 is TGCGCCAGCAGCCCGCCCTCGGGGGGCGCAGATACGCAGTATTTT.

This chain joins TRBV27 and TRBJ1-1; tentatively, D is TRBD1 (5 bases). Germline V CDR1 and CDR2: MNHEY, SMNVEV (reference sequence). The germline V and J ends were trimmed by 5 bases and 0 bases, with 10 bases remaining between them. This CDR3 has 14 amino acids. The chain's CDR3 is CASSHHRLNTEAFF. The CDR3 bases are TGTGCCAGCAGTCATCACAGGCTGAACACTGAAGCTTTCTTT.

The CDR3 here is CASSFAGGSYEQYF. The CDR3, as DNA: TGTGCCAGCAGCTTCGCGGGGGGGAGCTACGAGCAGTACTTC. The J gene is TRBJ2-7, the V gene TRBV7-3, with 9 bases lining up with TRBD2. CDR1 is SGHTA and CDR2 is FQGTGA in the germline V gene. V was clipped by 3 bases and J by 3 bases; unmatched bases: 3. This CDR3 spans 14 amino acids. The full variable domain, its missing parts supplied by reference TRBV7-3 and TRBJ2-7, is GAGVSQTPSNKVTEKGKYVELRCDPISGHTALYWYRQSLGQGPEFLIYFQGTGAADDSGLPNDRFFAVRPEGSVSTLKIQRTERGDSAVYLCASSFAGGSYEQYFGPGTRLTVT.

This chain links TRBV6-5 with TRBJ2-7; D is possibly TRBD1 (6 bases). The CDR3 sequence is 15 residues long. V lost 2 bases, J lost 2 bases, and 13 bases lay in between. Per germline, CDR1 MNHEY and CDR2 SVGAGI. In DNA, the CDR3 is TGTGCCAGCAGTTACGATACAGGGAAAACCTACGAGCAGTACTTC. Protein product: CASSYDTGKTYEQYF.

This chain links TRBV30 with TRBJ2-1; D ambiguous. This CDR3 comprises 16 residues. The V and J ends lost 4 bases and 7 bases respectively, with 23 bases between them. Germline V lookup: CDR1 GTSNPN, CDR2 SVGIG (reference sequence). In nucleotides, the CDR3 is TGTGCCTGGACCCCTAGTGTACATAGGAAGATGAATGAGCAGTTCTTC. Translating gives CAWTPSVHRKMNEQFF.

V and J are TRBV25-1 and TRBJ1-3; D call uncertain. Trimming cost V 2 bases and J 9 bases, with 20 bases left between them. Germline V gene sequence: CDR1 MGHDK, CDR2 SYGVNS. The CDR3 extends over 16 amino acids. CDR3 coding DNA: TGTGCCAGCAGTGAACCCCGAGGGCTCTCAGGTTCCACCATATATTTT. This sequence encodes CASSEPRGLSGSTIYF.

The chain employs TRBV14 and TRBJ2-1; D unclear. CDR1 SGHDN and CDR2 FVKESK come from the germline V gene. The CDR3 covers 20 residues. V was trimmed by 0 bases and J by 6 bases, leaving 27 bases between them. DNA of the CDR3: TGTGCCAGCAGCCAAGAGGTCTCATACCCCAGGTGGTATGACATCAATGAGCAGTTCTTC. This codes for CASSQEVSYPRWYDINEQFF. The whole variable domain, filled in from reference TRBV14 and TRBJ2-1, reads EAGVTQFPSHSVIEKGQTVTLRCDPISGHDNLYWYRRVMGKEIKFLLHFVKESKQDESGMPNNRFLAERTGGTYSTLKVQPAELEDSGVYFCASSQEVSYPRWYDINEQFFGPGTRLTVL.

The chain uses TRBV15 and TRBJ2-7; TRBD2 aligns across 7 bases. The CDR3 runs 16 residues. J lost 0 bases, V lost 2 bases, and 7 bases had no gene match. Germline V gene sequence: CDR1 LNHNV, CDR2 YYDKDF (reference sequence). This CDR3 reads CATSRPLGGSSYEQYF. CDR3 nucleotide sequence: TGTGCCACCAGCAGACCCCTGGGGGGGAGCTCCTACGAGCAGTACTTC.

This chain uses TRBV10-1 with TRBJ1-4; D uncertain. The CDR3 consists of 18 residues. Germline CDR1 and CDR2: WNHNN and SYGVQD (reference sequence). V gave up 8 bases and J gave up 0 bases, with 22 bases separating them. The CDR3: CASLVALGVKATNEKLFF. CDR3 coding DNA: TGCGCCAGCTTGGTTGCCCTCGGGGTGAAGGCAACTAATGAAAAACTGTTTTTT.

This clone showed up just once. V and J are TRBV27 and TRBJ2-5; 10 bases align to TRBD1. The CDR3 runs 17 residues. V was pared by 0 bases and J by 3 bases, with 7 bases of the junction left unmatched. Germline CDR1 is MNHEY and CDR2 is SMNVEV (reference sequence). This CDR3 is CASSLSPPGTGEETQYF. DNA of the CDR3: TGTGCCAGCAGTTTATCCCCTCCCGGGACAGGGGAAGAGACCCAGTACTTC.

The chain carries TRBV6-1 and TRBJ1-1, with 8 bases identical to TRBD1. The CDR3 covers 16 residues. CDR1 is MNHNS and CDR2 is SASEGT in the germline V gene. After removal of 0 bases from V and 3 bases from J, the junction contained 6 bases not matched to a gene. CDR3 bases: TGTGCCAGCAGTGAAGCTAGGACAGGGAGGGACACTGAAGCTTTCTTT. This sequence encodes CASSEARTGRDTEAFF.

The rearrangement uses TRBV6-5 and TRBJ1-5; D gene unclear. With 6 bases removed from V and 3 bases from J, the gap between germline ends came to 15 bases. This CDR3 is 15 amino acids long. Germline loops: CDR1 MNHEY, CDR2 SVGAGI. For the CDR3, the DNA is TGTGCCAGCAGAACTCCGGGGATCACCAATCAGCCCCAGCATTTT. Its translation: CASRTPGITNQPQHF.

The chain is built from TRBV27 and TRBJ2-1; 14 nucleotides line up with TRBD2. After removal of 1 base from V and 5 bases from J, the junction contained 1 base not matched to a gene. Germline values: CDR1 MNHEY, CDR2 SMNVEV (reference sequence). This CDR3 comprises 16 residues. CDR3 nucleotides: TGTGCCAGCAGTTTATTGGGACTAGCGGGGGACAATGAGCAGTTCTTC. As protein: CASSLLGLAGDNEQFF.

The rearrangement links TRBV6-1 to TRBJ1-1, with 7 bases that match TRBD1. Germline values: CDR1 MNHNS, CDR2 SASEGT. This CDR3 has 14 amino acids. V was pared by 3 bases and J by 1 base, with 2 bases of the junction left unmatched. This CDR3 reads CASSDRTGNTEAFF. Here the CDR3 DNA reads TGTGCCAGCAGTGACAGGACAGGGAACACTGAAGCTTTCTTT.

The V call is TRBV15, the J call TRBJ1-2; 8 bases line up with TRBD1. V lost 0 bases, J lost 5 bases, and 5 bases stayed unmatched. Per germline, CDR1 LNHNV and CDR2 YYDKDF (reference sequence). The CDR3 has 15 amino acids. CDR3 amino acids: CATSRERDRRYGYTF. The CDR3 nucleotides are TGTGCCACCAGCAGAGAACGGGACAGGAGATATGGCTACACCTTC.

The chain recombines TRBV5-6 with TRBJ1-1; the match to TRBD1 covers 8 bases. The CDR3 spans 17 residues. With 4 bases clipped from V and 0 bases from J, the junction kept 11 bases outside the gene matches. Germline V lookup: CDR1 SGHDT, CDR2 YYEEEE. For the CDR3, the DNA is TGTGCCAGCAGCCCGAAAACCACAGGGGGTATGAACACTGAAGCTTTCTTT. Translated, it gives CASSPKTTGGMNTEAFF.